This TCR beta chain stems from a study of tumor-infiltrating lymphocytes in primary liver carcinoma. Findings and caveats of the study: The use of bulk unsorted samples meant that CD4+ and CD8+ repertoires were not compared. Tumor region pairs overlapped more than did tumor-adjacent and tumor-blood pairs.

With regard to this clonotype: The antigen is unknown.

Germline DNA was extracted alongside blood RNA, which was obtained from unsorted whole blood. The V end was cut by 7 bases, the J end by 7 bases, with 16 bases between. CDR3 size: 14 residues. Synthesis of TCR beta cDNA was carried out from around 540 ng total RNA with a constant-region primer. Sequencing libraries for TCR beta derived from three nested multiplex PCR rounds that used slightly modified ARM-PCR. TRBV1-TRBV30 forward primers and a C-beta reverse primer were used in the first two PCR rounds, which each ran for around 11 cycles. TCRdb redid the calling of the multiplex PCR reads with MiXCR, one entry per CDR3 protein. The data hold about 330,000 distinct CDR3 sequences, with almost 65% observed a single time.

The chain links TRBV12-3 or TRBV12-4 to TRBJ1-4; D remains ambiguous. The TCR was taken from a man in his forties or fifties with primary liver carcinoma and hepatitis B virus infection. The sequenced sample was peripheral blood. Written as DNA, the CDR3 is TGTGCCAGCAATGATCGTTGGGCTAGTGAAAAACTGTTTTTT. Translated, it gives CASNDRWASEKLFF.